The 2 T cell receptor beta chains presented below share a single source sample, sequenced in a study of shared clonotypes between healthy human individuals. CD45RO-negative CD8 cells positively selected for CCR7 made up the naive population, which excluded terminally differentiated effector memory CD45RA+ cells. Here immunoSEQ multiplex PCR was the method, and the copy in TCRdb shows in-frame clones only, minus some. The sample records some 2 million clones, approximately 95% being singletons. Source material: naive CD8+ T cells sorted from blood. The origin of the receptors is a man between 18 and 29 years old in good health.

The V gene is TRBV27, the J gene TRBJ2-2; tentative D call: TRBD2 (6 bases). With 8 bases removed from V and 4 bases from J, the gap between germline ends came to 14 bases. This CDR3 contains 14 residues. In germline, CDR1 is MNHEY, CDR2 SMNVEV (reference sequence). The CDR3: CASRAEGFTGELFF. CDR3 in DNA: TGTGCCAGCCGCGCGGAGGGATTCACCGGGGAGCTGTTTTTT.

Here the CDR3 DNA reads TGTGCCAGCAGCTTAGCCCCCGGACAGCTCTATGGCTACACCTTC. This gives the protein CASSLAPGQLYGYTF. This chain connects TRBV7-6 to TRBJ1-2; D might be TRBD1 (6 bases). Germline values: CDR1 SGHVS, CDR2 FNYEAQ. Trimming stripped 0 bases from V and 4 bases from J, with 12 bases between. The CDR3 is 15 residues long.